The T cell receptor (beta chain) described here comes from a study of blood T cell repertoires in COVID-19. Libraries were prepared by immunoSEQ multiplex PCR; TCRdb keeps only in-frame clonotypes and omits some of them. Found here are some 160,000 clones, 65% to 85% of them singletons; the top ten hold about 5%. This CDR3 region has 17 residues. Per the germline V gene, CDR1 is LGHNA and CDR2 is YSLEER. V lost 3 bases and J lost 5; bases outside the gene matches: 10. The genes are TRBV4-3 and TRBJ2-1; 10 bases match TRBD1. This sequence originates from a woman aged 45 to 65 with acute or convalescent COVID-19. Sequenced: peripheral blood. In DNA form, the CDR3 reads TGCGCCAGCAGCCAGGATCCATTCGGACAGGGGGACAATGAGCAGTTCTTC. This gives the protein CASSQDPFGQGDNEQFF.